This T cell receptor beta chain was documented in a study of Graves' ophthalmopathy and Graves' hyperthyroidism. Amplification of TCR beta CDR3 regions used RNA transcripts. The authors performed first-round RT-PCR with HTBI primers and then a second-round multiplex PCR. TCRdb passed the multiplex PCR reads through MiXCR, listing each CDR3 protein once. The sample has some 350,000 distinct CDR3 sequences, approximately 18% seen once; the top ten hold roughly 2.3%. This clonotype was seen ten or more times. What it binds is unknown. Study-wide points: The model predicted ophthalmopathy progression with more than 70% sensitivity and around 74% specificity.

Calling hyperthyroidism stable required that no ophthalmopathy show up within 18 months of follow-up. The CDR3 covers 16 residues. Per germline, CDR1 KGHDR and CDR2 SFDVKD. J gave up 1 base and V 5 bases, and 6 bases lay outside the gene matches. The clonotype originates from an adult woman with stable Graves' hyperthyroidism. The chain combines TRBV24-1 with TRBJ2-2; TRBD2 matches at 7 bases. Sequencing was carried out using peripheral blood. The CDR3 coding sequence is TGTGCCACCAGTGCAATAGCGGGTCGGAACACCGGGGAGCTGTTTTTT. It yields the protein CATSAIAGRNTGELFF.